A selection of T cell receptor beta chains follows, all from one sample in a study of OX40 agonist ivuxolimab in advanced cancers. Using immunoSEQ multiplex PCR, the repertoire was profiled, and TCRdb retains in-frame clones only, with some absent. The sample has some 55,000 clones, approximately 75% seen once. Sample: CD4+ or CD8+ T cells sorted from blood, taken in a trial of the OX40 agonist ivuxolimab. These receptors were taken from an adult with an advanced solid tumor such as melanoma, head and neck, liver or kidney cancer. CDR3s include the opening cysteine and the closing phenylalanine or tryptophan. The D gene is left open where the match is weak.

V	D	J	CDR3	DNA
TRBV19	.	TRBJ1-2	CASKGEGNYGYTF	TGTGCCAGTAAAGGGGAGGGTAACTATGGCTACACCTTC
TRBV7-6	.	TRBJ2-3	CASSSDGHTQYF	TGTGCCAGCAGCTCCGACGGACATACGCAGTATTTT
TRBV7-9	.	TRBJ2-7	CASSPPTAYEQYF	TGTGCCAGCAGCCCCCCGACAGCCTACGAGCAGTACTTC
TRBV30	TRBD1	TRBJ1-5	CAWSVGGTGHQPQHF	TGTGCCTGGAGTGTTGGGGGGACAGGGCATCAGCCCCAGCATTTT
TRBV7-9	.	TRBJ1-1	CASSPGRDTEAFF	TGTGCCAGCAGCCCCGGACGGGACACTGAAGCTTTCTTT
TRBV15	.	TRBJ1-2	CATSRDSGANVYGYTF	TGTGCCACCAGCAGAGATAGTGGGGCAAACGTCTATGGCTACACCTTC
TRBV6-4	.	TRBJ1-2	CASSDSRGAKRTGYTF	TGTGCCAGCAGTGACTCCCGGGGGGCGAAGCGTACTGGCTACACCTTC
TRBV5-5	TRBD2	TRBJ2-7	CASSGQIAGGAYEQYF	TGTGCCAGCAGCGGGCAAATAGCGGGAGGCGCCTACGAGCAGTACTTC
TRBV10-2	.	TRBJ1-2	CASSEDSLLYGYTF	TGCGCCAGCAGCGAGGACAGCCTTCTATATGGCTACACCTTC
TRBV6-5	.	TRBJ2-7	CASSRGPYEQYF	TGTGCCAGCAGTCGGGGTCCCTACGAGCAGTACTTC